The 23 T cell receptor beta chains reported below all come from one sample, sequenced in a study of cytotoxic CD8 clonotypes in ibrutinib-treated CLL. Clones were sequenced by immunoSEQ multiplex PCR, and TCRdb holds only the in-frame ones, with some missing. The data contain roughly 40,000 clones, about 70% of them singletons. The starting material was PBMCs, obtained at disease progression, from a patient treated with ibrutinib. Receptors were obtained from a human donor with chronic lymphocytic leukemia.

This clone was detected only once. The chain employs TRBV29-1 and TRBJ2-1; 13 positions match TRBD2. The CDR3 sequence is 15 residues long. V trimming: 6 bases; J trimming: 1 base; junction bases outside the gene matches: 3. In germline, CDR1 is SQVTM, CDR2 ANQGSEA. The DNA for the CDR3 is TGCAGCGTCTGGACTAGCGGGAGATCCTACAATGAGCAGTTCTTC. Amino acids: CSVWTSGRSYNEQFF.

The J gene is TRBJ2-1, the V gene TRBV5-1; 12 nucleotides agree with TRBD2. V lost 0 bases to trimming and J lost 5 bases; unmatched junction nucleotides: 3. The CDR3 is 16 residues long. CDR1 is SGHRS and CDR2 is YFSETQ in the germline V gene. CDR3 sequence reads: CASSLVASGRDNEQFF. The DNA for the CDR3 is TGCGCCAGCAGCTTGGTGGCTAGCGGGAGGGACAATGAGCAGTTCTTC.

In its sample, this clone was seen a few times. The rearrangement uses TRBV5-1 and TRBJ2-7; the D gene is possibly TRBD1 (6 bases). The CDR3 covers 14 residues. From germline, CDR1 is SGHRS and CDR2 YFSETQ. With 0 bases removed from V and 3 bases from J, the gap between germline ends came to 10 bases. This CDR3 reads CASSLAGAGYEQYF. The DNA for the CDR3 is TGCGCCAGCAGCTTGGCAGGGGCAGGCTACGAGCAGTACTTC.

The CDR3 DNA reads as TGTGCCAGCAGCCCCTCGAGCGGAGGAGGGACAGATACGCAGTATTTT. It is translated as CASSPSSGGGTDTQYF. The V gene is TRBV9, the J gene TRBJ2-3, with D possibly matching TRBD2 (6 bases). The CDR3 spans 16 residues. Trimming stripped 4 bases from V and 3 bases from J, with 18 bases between. From germline, CDR1 is SGDLS and CDR2 YYNGEE.

This clone occurred a few times. The chain uses TRBV5-4 and TRBJ2-2, with 13 bases lining up with TRBD2. Looked up from germline, CDR1 is SGHNT and CDR2 is YYREEE (reference sequence). This CDR3 is 16 amino acids long. Trimming took 4 bases from V and 4 from J; bases not matched to a gene: 4. In DNA form, the CDR3 reads TGTGCCAGCAGCAGGGGGACTAGCGGGGCCACCGGGGAGCTGTTTTTT. Residues: CASSRGTSGATGELFF.

A few counts support this clone. The V and J genes are TRBV14 and TRBJ2-3; 8 positions agree with TRBD1. CDR1 and CDR2 (germline): SGHDN, FVKESK. V lost 6 bases, J lost 2 bases, and 4 bases stayed unmatched. This CDR3 is built from 14 residues. The CDR3 protein is CASRMTGATDTQYF. CDR3 in DNA: TGTGCCAGCAGGATGACAGGGGCCACAGATACGCAGTATTTT.

For this clone: The same CDR3 arises from other DNA sequences in this sample as well. J is TRBJ2-7 and V is TRBV30; the match to TRBD2 covers 15 bases. Germline V gene sequence: CDR1 GTSNPN, CDR2 SVGIG (reference sequence). Trimming removed 1 base from V and 2 bases from J; junction bases left unmatched: 6. The CDR3 has 17 residues. This CDR3 reads CAWSGPGLAGGTYEQYF. CDR3 nucleotide sequence: TGTGCCTGGAGTGGCCCGGGACTAGCGGGAGGAACCTACGAGCAGTACTTC.

The chain joins TRBV5-1 to TRBJ1-6; the D gene is possibly TRBD1 (6 bases). The V and J ends lost 4 bases and 0 bases respectively, with 17 bases between them. CDR1 SGHRS and CDR2 YFSETQ come from the germline V gene. This CDR3 is built from 18 residues. The CDR3 loop is CASSPDWGATSYNSPLHF. CDR3 bases: TGCGCCAGCAGCCCGGATTGGGGGGCTACCTCCTATAATTCACCCCTCCACTTT. Together with reference TRBV5-1 and TRBJ1-6, the CDR3 gives the full variable domain: KAGVTQTPRYLIKTRGQQVTLSCSPISGHRSVSWYQQTPGQGLQFLFEYFSETQRNKGNFPGRFSGRQFSNSRSEMNVSTLELGDSALYLCASSPDWGATSYNSPLHFGNGTRLTVT.

The V and J genes are TRBV13 and TRBJ2-7, with D possibly matching TRBD1 (6 bases). V gave up 5 bases and J gave up 3 bases, with 17 bases separating them. The germline V gene has CDR1 PRHDT and CDR2 FYEKMQ (reference sequence). The CDR3 is 15 amino acids. Written as DNA, the CDR3 is TGTGCCAGCAGCGCTGGTCCGGACAGAGTCTACGAGCAGTACTTC. Protein product: CASSAGPDRVYEQYF. Variable domain in full (rest from reference TRBV13 and TRBJ2-7): AAGVIQSPRHLIKEKRETATLKCYPIPRHDTVYWYQQGPGQDPQFLISFYEKMQSDKGSIPDRFSAQQFSDYHSELNMSSLELGDSALYFCASSAGPDRVYEQYFGPGTRLTVT.

There are a few counts of this clone. The chain joins TRBV9 to TRBJ1-2, with TRBD1 matching 9 bases. The CDR3 has 14 amino acids. The germline V gene has CDR1 SGDLS and CDR2 YYNGEE. The ends lost 3 bases at V and 8 bases at J; junction bases unmatched: 8. The CDR3 loop reads CASSAGQGIGGYTF. In DNA, the CDR3 is TGTGCCAGCAGCGCTGGACAGGGGATTGGCGGCTACACCTTC.

In regard to this clone: A clone one base away is much larger, so this may be a read error. The same CDR3 is also encoded by other DNA sequences in this sample. V usage is TRBV10-1 and J usage is TRBJ2-1, with 10 nucleotides matching TRBD1. V was pared by 8 bases and J by 10 bases, with 11 bases of the junction left unmatched. This CDR3 has 14 residues. Looked up from germline, CDR1 is WNHNN and CDR2 is SYGVQD (reference sequence). CDR3 amino acids: CASLTGGGSGEQFF. The CDR3 nucleotides read TGCGCCAGCTTGACAGGGGGCGGGAGCGGGGAGCAGTTCTTC.

The table lists this clone with a few counts. The rearrangement joins TRBV7-2 to TRBJ2-7; tentative D call: TRBD2 (7 bases). V lost 0 bases to trimming and J lost 5 bases, with 14 bases between them. CDR1 and CDR2 (germline): SGHTA, FQGNSA. This CDR3 is 15 amino acids long. CDR3 region: CASSLAGGRIHEQYF. Here the CDR3 DNA reads TGTGCCAGCAGCTTAGCCGGGGGGCGCATCCACGAGCAGTACTTC.

This clone was counted a few times. The DNA for the CDR3 is TGTGCCAGCAGGAGACAGTCCTACGAGCAGTACTTC. It encodes CASRRQSYEQYF. This chain links TRBV2 with TRBJ2-7; the D gene is possibly TRBD1 (5 bases). Trimming removed 6 bases at V and 1 base at J, with 7 bases between. This CDR3 has 12 residues. Germline V CDR1 and CDR2: SNHLY, FYNNEI.

The V and J genes are TRBV10-3 and TRBJ2-1, with 8 nucleotides matching TRBD2. The CDR3 runs to 13 residues. Unmatched junction bases numbered 7, after V lost 8 bases and J lost 7 bases. Germline V CDR1 and CDR2: ENHRY, SYGVKD. CDR3 DNA sequence: TGTGCCATCGCAGCGGGAGACGCAAATGAGCAGTTCTTC. Its protein is CAIAAGDANEQFF.

This sequence joins TRBV30 and TRBJ1-1; D perhaps matches TRBD1 (6 bases). Trimming left V 2 bases short and J 4 bases short, with 11 bases between. The V gene's germline CDR1 is GTSNPN and CDR2 SVGIG (reference sequence). The CDR3 totals 13 residues. The CDR3: CAWSQGQGTEAFF. CDR3 bases: TGTGCCTGGAGTCAGGGGCAGGGCACTGAAGCTTTCTTT.

The table lists this clone with a few counts. This chain links TRBV27 with TRBJ2-1; unclear D gene. V lost 4 bases and J 6 bases, leaving 10 bases between the germline ends. The CDR3 is 13 residues long. Germline assignment: CDR1 MNHEY and CDR2 SMNVEV (reference sequence). This chain's CDR3 is CASSSYKINEQFF. The CDR3 nucleotides read TGTGCCAGCAGTTCCTATAAGATCAATGAGCAGTTCTTC.

As DNA, the CDR3 is TGTGCCAGCAGCCCCCTGACTAGCGGGTTCACCTACGAGCAGTACTTC. Its translation: CASSPLTSGFTYEQYF. V gene TRBV4-2 combines with J gene TRBJ2-7; 10 nucleotides agree with TRBD2. This CDR3 spans 16 amino acids. J was trimmed by 2 bases and V by 4 bases; bases with no gene match: 8. The germline gives CDR1 LGHNA, CDR2 YNFKEQ.

CDR3 loop: CASSIQTGGNIQYF. In DNA form, the CDR3 reads TGTGCCAGTAGTATACAGACAGGGGGAAACATTCAGTACTTC. V is TRBV19 and J is TRBJ2-4, with 9 bases aligning to TRBD1. The CDR3 length is 14 residues. J lost 6 bases, V lost 2 bases, and 2 bases had no gene match. Looked up from germline, CDR1 is LNHDA and CDR2 is SQIVND (reference sequence).

The rearrangement links TRBV30 to TRBJ2-1, with D tentatively TRBD2 (6 bases). Trimming cost V 7 bases and J 8 bases, with 18 bases left between them. Germline V gives CDR1 GTSNPN, CDR2 SVGIG (reference sequence). The CDR3 runs to 13 residues. This CDR3 reads CAYNGSGMDEQFF. The CDR3 nucleotides are TGTGCCTATAACGGGAGCGGCATGGATGAGCAGTTCTTC.

By frequency in the sample, this clone is medium-sized. The J gene is TRBJ2-4, the V gene TRBV5-1; TRBD2 matches 8 bases. With 4 bases clipped from V and 8 bases from J, the junction kept 5 bases outside the gene matches. Germline V gene sequence: CDR1 SGHRS, CDR2 YFSETQ. The CDR3 is 13 residues long. The CDR3 sequence: CASSPGLVDIQYF. CDR3 bases: TGCGCCAGCAGCCCGGGACTAGTCGACATTCAGTACTTC.

This clone has just one count. The chain carries TRBV7-2 and TRBJ2-5, with 7 nucleotides matching TRBD2. Trimming removed 2 bases from V and 1 base from J; junction bases left unmatched: 10. The CDR3 covers 17 residues. CDR1 and CDR2 (germline): SGHTA, FQGNSA. CDR3 in amino acids: CASSLYIPSGLQETQYF. As DNA, the CDR3 is TGTGCCAGCAGCTTATACATCCCTAGCGGCCTCCAAGAGACCCAGTACTTC.

This sequence joins TRBV30 and TRBJ2-2, with 9 bases identical to TRBD1. From germline, CDR1 is GTSNPN and CDR2 SVGIG (reference sequence). This CDR3 contains 14 residues. J lost 6 bases, V lost 4 bases, and 6 bases had no gene match. The CDR3 DNA is TGTGCCTGGAACAGGGGGCGTGTGGCCGGGGAGCTGTTTTTT. Protein sequence: CAWNRGRVAGELFF.

This clone showed up many times. The chain carries TRBV7-3 and TRBJ2-1; 8 bases match TRBD2. The CDR3 totals 18 residues. After removal of 1 base from V and 2 bases from J, the junction contained 10 bases not matched to a gene. The V gene's germline CDR1 is SGHTA and CDR2 FQGTGA. CDR3 region: CASSLSGGRLATYNEQFF. In DNA form, the CDR3 reads TGTGCCAGCAGCTTAAGTGGCGGGAGGCTAGCGACCTACAATGAGCAGTTCTTC.